A selection of T cell receptor beta chains follows, all from one sample in a study of glioma-infiltrating T cells. MiXCR, run by TCRdb on the multiplex PCR reads, gives a single entry per CDR3 protein. Among about 140,000 distinct CDR3 sequences, more than 35% were seen once, and the ten largest hold around 20%. Material for sequencing was glioma tissue, nonneoplastic brain tissue, or PBMCs (not recorded which). The source of these receptors is a human donor with low-grade glioma or glioblastoma, undergoing nonglioma brain surgery, or in good health (not recorded which). Each CDR3 is given with its conserved first and last residue. The D gene is left open where the match is weak. Some rows mark clone size as missing; the rest say once, few, many or name a class of expanded clone.

TRBV6-2/TRBV6-3 - TRBD1 CASRTGTGVKYEQYF
TRBV7-3 - TRBD1 CASSSQGYGELFF
TRBV28 many - CASSYYNSPLHF
TRBV7-2 - TRBD2 CASSLGTSGMTQYF
TRBV2 few - CASSGLAAKTQYF
TRBV11-2 - TRBD1 CASSLVQGMVGNEQFF
TRBV20-1 few - CSARPGGLNSPLHF
TRBV7-7 - TRBD1 CASSLEGQKQYF
TRBV3-1 many - CASSQEGNNEQFF
TRBV6-1 - TRBD1 CAIRMTGDQETQYF
TRBV6-2/TRBV6-3 - - CASSGLGREAFF
TRBV28 - - CASSPPDRTQYF
TRBV20-1 - - CSALRTTSTDTQYF
TRBV3-1 - - CASSQASGEIAITQYF
TRBV7-2 few - CASSLVTVNTEAFF
TRBV15 - - CATSRVPDTSAFF
TRBV27 - - CASWTDVTSNTGELFF
TRBV12-3/TRBV12-4 - - CASSFEAGETQYF
TRBV6-2/TRBV6-3 - - CASRPQMNTEAFF
TRBV4-3 few - CASSQDFSFRGDTQYF
TRBV6-1 - - CASSGPINTDTQYF
TRBV6-1 - TRBD2 CASSPSGTSIYNEQFF
TRBV25-1 few TRBD1 CASSEAGGETQYF
TRBV4-3 few - CASSQDGSGGAFF
TRBV6-1 - - CASSRVHNSPLHF
TRBV28 few TRBD2 CASSPGTSGQETQYF
TRBV4-2 few - CASSPTGYNDGYTF
TRBV4-2 - - CASSQDSLFSNQPQHF
TRBV6-1 - - CAILKNSSYEQYF
TRBV20-1 - TRBD1 CSAIGQGNEQFF
TRBV6-1 few TRBD1 CASSERTGNFQDYGYTF
TRBV12-3/TRBV12-4 - - CASSLGRTSGNTIYF
TRBV4-2 - - CASSQDPGGVRYEQYF
TRBV7-6 once - CASSSFRDGHYGYTF
TRBV20-1 few TRBD1 CSARDRTTNEKLFF
TRBV4-2 - - CASSQEAQLYEQYF
TRBV2 - - CASSSFRDPKPYEQYF
TRBV7-3 - - CARSLVFGDEQFF
TRBV4-1 - - CASSQGISNSPLHF
TRBV27 few - CASSLSGLNYGYTF
TRBV6-2/TRBV6-3 many - CASSYSTSGYGYTF
TRBV28 - - CASSLNYYGYTF
TRBV20-1 - TRBD2 CSARGSGSSYNEQFF
TRBV10-3 - - CAIRNQGNTEAFF
TRBV4-1 few - CASSQGESRGTETQYF
TRBV10-3 few - CAISQGLSNQPQHF
TRBV20-1 few - CSAPFVSGIGYTF
TRBV20-1 - - CSARRSDSPVGTIYF
TRBV20-1 - - CSARESRVSNQPQHF
TRBV12-3/TRBV12-4 once - CASSFGGHEQFF
TRBV11-2 few - CASSSGPLGEQFF
TRBV20-1 few - CSARDGTSPLIEQFF
TRBV6-5 - TRBD1 CASKETGGDEQHF
TRBV27 - TRBD1 CASSFGQGSQSQHF
TRBV6-2/TRBV6-3 - - CASRLEHNEQFF
TRBV20-1 few - CSARLRSGNTIYF
TRBV20-1 - TRBD2 CSAFLAGRLETQYF
TRBV20-1 - TRBD2 CSARDWASGLTDTQYF
TRBV7-2 - TRBD2 CASRHSGTSPSDEQFF
TRBV7-2 - - CASSGHSYNIIMNTEAFF